What follows are 3 T cell receptor beta chains derived from one specimen sequenced in a study of human T cells and chemical hapten exposure. From the RACE reads, TCRdb called clonotypes with MiXCR, one entry per CDR3 protein. The repertoire consists of tens of thousands of distinct CDR3 sequences, with 10% occurring once and the leading ten covering roughly 2.3%. Noted time point: patch test 2, 6 weeks after DPC sensitization. Treatment defined: therapeutic diphenylcyclopropenone sensitization with weekly scalp DPC. The sample in question was whole blood, obtained in connection with sensitization to the hapten diphenylcyclopropenone (DPC). Receptor source: a woman between 25 and 40 years old with alopecia areata. Some clones in this sample may be carry-over from other donors' samples.

This clonotype was counted at least ten times. The J gene is TRBJ2-7, the V gene TRBV6-2 or TRBV6-3; either TRBD1 or TRBD2 may supply D (5 bases each). Germline V gives CDR1 MNHEY, CDR2 SVGEGT. The CDR3 loop spans 14 amino acids. Trimming took 5 bases from V and 2 from J, leaving 13 bases between them. The CDR3 DNA reads TGTGCCAGCAGTGTCCGGGACGGGACCTACGAGCAGTACTTC. Translated, it gives CASSVRDGTYEQYF.

The CDR3 DNA is TGTGCCAGTGGCAGGTTCAATCAGCCCCAGCATTTT. It yields the protein CASGRFNQPQHF. The chain combines TRBV28 with TRBJ1-5; D unresolved. CDR1 and CDR2 from the germline V gene are MDHEN and SYDVKM. The CDR3 is 12 residues long. Trimming took off 9 bases at V and 3 bases at J, with 9 bases between the two ends. The full variable domain, with the rest looked up from reference TRBV28 and TRBJ1-5, is DVKVTQSSRYLVKRTGEKVFLECVQDMDHENMFWYRQDPGLGLRLIYFSYDVKMKEKGDIPEGYSVSREKKERFSLILESASTNQTSMYLCASGRFNQPQHFGDGTRLSIL.

V is TRBV7-2 and J is TRBJ1-1; D remains unclear. The CDR3 is made up of 12 amino acids. V shed 2 bases and J shed 8 bases, with 9 bases lying between them. Per the germline V gene, CDR1 is SGHTA and CDR2 is FQGNSA. The CDR3 sequence is CASSLRLAEAFF. CDR3 DNA: TGTGCCAGCAGCTTAAGGTTGGCCGAAGCTTTCTTT.